Detailed here is one TCR beta chain. This sample was taken from a study of blood T cell repertoires in COVID-19. Study information: From the United States, Italy and Spain came samples of acute and convalescent COVID-19. Sample material is recorded as cDNA or gDNA derived from T cells, B-cell-depleted T cells, or PBMCs.

The CDR3 runs to 14 residues. Germline V gene sequence: CDR1 MGHRA, CDR2 YSYEKL. Trimming pared 3 bases from V and 4 bases from J, leaving 13 bases between. Study processing details: How many nucleated cells were present was estimated from reference gene primer amplification. Using immunoSEQ multiplex PCR, the repertoire was profiled, and TCRdb retains in-frame clones only, with some absent. For V, J and clone size, that table is used; D and trimming come from the DNA. The data contain some 150,000 clones, 80% to 90% of them singletons. The V call is TRBV4-1, the J call TRBJ2-7, with a weak D call TRBD2 (6 bases). Sequencing was carried out using peripheral blood. This receptor was taken from a woman in her fifties or sixties with active or convalescent COVID-19. The CDR3 DNA reads TGCGCCAGCAGCCATTTACTAGGGACTTACGAGCAGTACTTC. Residues: CASSHLLGTYEQYF.